This TCR beta chain is drawn from a study of T-cell memory formation after mild COVID-19. Looking at the study overall: TCR clusters largely stayed donor specific.

This CDR3 contains 16 residues. A 5'RACE reaction primed in the constant segment made cDNA libraries of TCR alpha and TCR beta, and these carried sample barcodes and UMIs. TCRdb re-derived calls from the 5' RACE reads in MiXCR, one entry per CDR3 protein. The data contain roughly 560,000 distinct CDR3 sequences, about 20% of them singletons. The J gene is TRBJ1-6, the V gene TRBV21-1; TRBD1, as called in the table, went unchecked against the DNA. TRBV21-1 is a listed pseudogene. The clonotype comes from an adult woman who had mild COVID-19 (a few samples of this study predate the infection). Cell type and time point are not known. Sequenced sample: PBMCs or a T cell subset sorted from them (not recorded which). CDR3 region: CASSGRRDRGNSPLHF. The CDR3 DNA reads as TGTGCCAGCAGCGGACGGCGGGACAGGGGGAATTCACCCCTCCACTTT.